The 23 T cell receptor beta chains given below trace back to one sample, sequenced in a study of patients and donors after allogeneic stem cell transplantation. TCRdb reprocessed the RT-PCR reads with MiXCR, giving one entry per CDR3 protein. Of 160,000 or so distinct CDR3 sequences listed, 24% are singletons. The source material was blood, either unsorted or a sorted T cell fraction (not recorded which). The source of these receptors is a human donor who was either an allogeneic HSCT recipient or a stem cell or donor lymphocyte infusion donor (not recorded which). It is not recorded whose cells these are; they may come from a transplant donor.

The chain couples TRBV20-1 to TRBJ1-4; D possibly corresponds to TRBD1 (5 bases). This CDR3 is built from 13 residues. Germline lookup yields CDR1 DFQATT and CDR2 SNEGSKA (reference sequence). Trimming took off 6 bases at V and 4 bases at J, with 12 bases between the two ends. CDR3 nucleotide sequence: TGCAGTGCCCCGACAGAGAGTAATGAAAAACTGTTTTTT. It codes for CSAPTESNEKLFF.

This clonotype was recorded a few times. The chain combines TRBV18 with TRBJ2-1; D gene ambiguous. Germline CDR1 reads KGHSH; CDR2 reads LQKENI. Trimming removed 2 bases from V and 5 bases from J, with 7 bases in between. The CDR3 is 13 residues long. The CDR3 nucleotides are TGTGCCAGCTCACCAAGACTCGACAATGAGCAGTTCTTC. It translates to CASSPRLDNEQFF.

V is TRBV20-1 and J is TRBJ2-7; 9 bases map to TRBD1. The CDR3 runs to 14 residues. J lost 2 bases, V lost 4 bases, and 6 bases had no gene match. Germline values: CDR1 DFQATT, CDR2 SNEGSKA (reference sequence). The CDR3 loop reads CSANRGRLTYEQYF. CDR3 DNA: TGCAGTGCTAACAGGGGGCGTCTGACCTACGAGCAGTACTTC.

The CDR3 spells CASSPDATYGYTF. Written as DNA, the CDR3 is TGTGCCAGCAGCCCGGACGCAACATATGGCTACACCTTC. The chain combines TRBV7-6 with TRBJ1-2; D remains ambiguous. Germline assignment: CDR1 SGHVS and CDR2 FNYEAQ. The CDR3 has 13 amino acids. V lost 5 bases and J 5 bases, leaving 12 bases between the germline ends. The whole variable domain, remainder taken from reference TRBV7-6 and TRBJ1-2, is GAGVSQSPRYKVTKRGQDVALRCDPISGHVSLYWYRQALGQGPEFLTYFNYEAQQDKSGLPNDRFSAERPEGSISTLTIQRTEQRDSAMYRCASSPDATYGYTFGSGTRLTVV.

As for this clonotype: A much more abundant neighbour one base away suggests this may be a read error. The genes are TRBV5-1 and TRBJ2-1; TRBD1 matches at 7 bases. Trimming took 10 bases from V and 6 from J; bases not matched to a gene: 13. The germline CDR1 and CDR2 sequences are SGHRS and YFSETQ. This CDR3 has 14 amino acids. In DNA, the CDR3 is TGCGCCGCCTCTCCGTTGGGACAGAGCAATGAGCAGTTCTTC. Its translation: CAASPLGQSNEQFF.

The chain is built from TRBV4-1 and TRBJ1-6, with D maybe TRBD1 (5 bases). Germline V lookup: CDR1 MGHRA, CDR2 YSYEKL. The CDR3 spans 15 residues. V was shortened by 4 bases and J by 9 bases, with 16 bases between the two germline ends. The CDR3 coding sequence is TGCGCCAGCAGCCCAACGGCAGGGTTCGGTTCACCCCTCCACTTT. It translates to CASSPTAGFGSPLHF.

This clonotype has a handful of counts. The CDR3 loop reads CSVEGQGAPYEQYF. The CDR3, as DNA: TGCAGCGTTGAAGGACAGGGGGCTCCCTACGAGCAGTACTTC. The rearrangement joins TRBV29-1 to TRBJ2-7, with 10 nucleotides matching TRBD1. Germline CDR1 is SQVTM and CDR2 is ANQGSEA. There are 14 residues in the CDR3. V trimming: 1 base; J trimming: 2 bases; junction bases outside the gene matches: 2.

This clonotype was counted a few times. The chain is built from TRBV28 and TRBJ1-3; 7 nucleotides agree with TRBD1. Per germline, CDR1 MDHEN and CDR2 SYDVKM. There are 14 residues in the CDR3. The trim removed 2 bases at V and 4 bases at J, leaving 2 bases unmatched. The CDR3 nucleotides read TGTGCCAGCAGTTTAGACAGGGTCGGAAACACCATATATTTT. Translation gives CASSLDRVGNTIYF. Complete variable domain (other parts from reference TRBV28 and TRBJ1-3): DVKVTQSSRYLVKRTGEKVFLECVQDMDHENMFWYRQDPGLGLRLIYFSYDVKMKEKGDIPEGYSVSREKKERFSLILESASTNQTSMYLCASSLDRVGNTIYFGEGSWLTVV.

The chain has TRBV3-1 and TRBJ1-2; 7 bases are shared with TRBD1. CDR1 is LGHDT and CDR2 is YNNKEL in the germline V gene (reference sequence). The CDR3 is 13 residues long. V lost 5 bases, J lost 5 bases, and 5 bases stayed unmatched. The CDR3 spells CASSTDREYGYTF. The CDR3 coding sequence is TGTGCCAGCAGCACCGACAGGGAATATGGCTACACCTTC.

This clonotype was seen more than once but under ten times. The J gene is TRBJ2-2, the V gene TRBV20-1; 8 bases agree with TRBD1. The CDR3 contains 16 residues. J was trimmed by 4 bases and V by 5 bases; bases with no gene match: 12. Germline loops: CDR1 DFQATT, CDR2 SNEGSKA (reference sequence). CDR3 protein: CSARPPDRAATGELFF. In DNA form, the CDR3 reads TGCAGTGCTCGACCCCCGGACAGGGCTGCCACCGGGGAGCTGTTTTTT.

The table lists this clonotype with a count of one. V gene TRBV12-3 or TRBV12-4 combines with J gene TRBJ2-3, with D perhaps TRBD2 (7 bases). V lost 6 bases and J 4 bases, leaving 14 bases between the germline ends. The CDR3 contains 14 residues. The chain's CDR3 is CASRLAGAADTQYF. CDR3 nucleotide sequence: TGTGCCAGCAGGCTCGCGGGGGCGGCAGATACGCAGTATTTT.

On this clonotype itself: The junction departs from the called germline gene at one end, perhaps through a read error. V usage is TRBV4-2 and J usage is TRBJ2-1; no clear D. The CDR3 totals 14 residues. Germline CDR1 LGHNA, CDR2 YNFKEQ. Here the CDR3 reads CASSRLSVYNEKFF. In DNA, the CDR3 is TGTGCCAGCAGCCGACTCAGTGTATACAATGAGAAGTTCTTC.

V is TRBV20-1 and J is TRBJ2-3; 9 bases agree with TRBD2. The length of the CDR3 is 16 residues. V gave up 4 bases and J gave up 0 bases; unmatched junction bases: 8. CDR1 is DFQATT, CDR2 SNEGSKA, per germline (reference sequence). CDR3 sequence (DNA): TGCAGTGCTACCTCACAGGCGGGAGGGAGCACAGATACGCAGTATTTT. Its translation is CSATSQAGGSTDTQYF.

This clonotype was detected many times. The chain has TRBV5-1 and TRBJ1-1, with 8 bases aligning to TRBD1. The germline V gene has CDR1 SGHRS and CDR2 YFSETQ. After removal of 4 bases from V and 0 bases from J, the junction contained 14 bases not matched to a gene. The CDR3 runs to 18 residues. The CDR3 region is CASSRIQGEVGVNTEAFF. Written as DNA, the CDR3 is TGCGCCAGCAGCAGGATACAGGGGGAGGTAGGCGTGAACACTGAAGCTTTCTTT.

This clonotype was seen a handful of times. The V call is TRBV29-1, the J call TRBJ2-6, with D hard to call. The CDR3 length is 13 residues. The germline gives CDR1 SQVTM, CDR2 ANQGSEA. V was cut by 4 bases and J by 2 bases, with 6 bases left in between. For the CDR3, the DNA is TGCAGCGTTGGGGGTGCTGGGGCCAACGTCCTGACTTTC. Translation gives CSVGGAGANVLTF.

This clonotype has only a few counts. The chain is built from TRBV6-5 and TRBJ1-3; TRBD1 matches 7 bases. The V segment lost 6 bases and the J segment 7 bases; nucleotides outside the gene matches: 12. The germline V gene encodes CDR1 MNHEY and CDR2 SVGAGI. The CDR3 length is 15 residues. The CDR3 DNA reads TGTGCCAGCAGAAACCGGCCAGGGGGTGATAACACCATATATTTT. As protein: CASRNRPGGDNTIYF.

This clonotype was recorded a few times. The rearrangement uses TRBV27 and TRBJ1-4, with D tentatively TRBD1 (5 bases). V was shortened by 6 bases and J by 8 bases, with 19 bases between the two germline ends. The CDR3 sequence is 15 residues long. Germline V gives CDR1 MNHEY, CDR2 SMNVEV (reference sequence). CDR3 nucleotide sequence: TGTGCCAGCAGGAGGGGATGGGGAGGTATAGAAAAACTGTTTTTT. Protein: CASRRGWGGIEKLFF.

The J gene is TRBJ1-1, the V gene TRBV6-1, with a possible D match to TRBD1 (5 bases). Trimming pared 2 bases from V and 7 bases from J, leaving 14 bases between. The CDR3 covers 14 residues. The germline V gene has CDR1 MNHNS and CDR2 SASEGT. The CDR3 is CASSELEGAHEAFF. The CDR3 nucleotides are TGTGCCAGCAGTGAACTAGAAGGGGCCCATGAAGCTTTCTTT.

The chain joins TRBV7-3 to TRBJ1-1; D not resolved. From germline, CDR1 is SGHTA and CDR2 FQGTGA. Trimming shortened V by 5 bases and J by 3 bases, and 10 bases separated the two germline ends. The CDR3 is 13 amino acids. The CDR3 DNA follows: TGTGCCAGCAGCCCCCGACCTCACACTGAAGCTTTCTTT. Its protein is CASSPRPHTEAFF.

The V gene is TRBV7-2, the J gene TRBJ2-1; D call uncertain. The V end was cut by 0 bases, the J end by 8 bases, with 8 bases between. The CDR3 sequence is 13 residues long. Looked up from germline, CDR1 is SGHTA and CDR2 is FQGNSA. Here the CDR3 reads CASSLARQDEQFF. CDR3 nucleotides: TGTGCCAGCAGCTTAGCGCGTCAGGATGAGCAGTTCTTC.

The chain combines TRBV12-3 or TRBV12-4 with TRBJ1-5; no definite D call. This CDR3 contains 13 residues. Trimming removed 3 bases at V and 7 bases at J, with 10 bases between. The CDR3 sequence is CASSLAWEQPQHF. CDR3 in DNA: TGTGCCAGCAGTTTGGCCTGGGAGCAGCCCCAGCATTTT.

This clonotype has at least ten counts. The CDR3 nucleotides read TGCGCCAGCAGCTCCGATGGGACAGAAACCGGGGAGCTGTTTTTT. It codes for CASSSDGTETGELFF. The gene calls are TRBV5-1 and TRBJ2-2; TRBD1 aligns across 7 bases. The CDR3 loop spans 15 amino acids. Germline V CDR1 and CDR2: SGHRS, YFSETQ. Unmatched junction bases numbered 7, after V lost 3 bases and J lost 5 bases.

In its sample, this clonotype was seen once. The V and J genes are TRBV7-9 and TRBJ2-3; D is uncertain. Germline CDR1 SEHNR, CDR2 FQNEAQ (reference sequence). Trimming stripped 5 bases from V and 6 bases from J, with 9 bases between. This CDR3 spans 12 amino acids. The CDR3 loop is CASSPLPDTQYF. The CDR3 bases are TGTGCCAGCAGCCCCCTTCCTGATACGCAGTATTTT.